This entry lists 2 T cell receptor beta chains sequenced from one sample in a study of identifying expanded T cells in peripheral blood. This table comes from immunoSEQ multiplex PCR, and its TCRdb copy is limited to in-frame clones, with some not included. The table lists about 97,000 clones, more than 70% of them singletons, with roughly an eighth in the top ten. Sequenced: blood. These receptors were collected from a person aged 18 to 75 in good health.

The chain is built from TRBV6-1 and TRBJ1-5; D not resolved. This CDR3 has 13 amino acids. Germline assignment: CDR1 MNHNS and CDR2 SASEGT. V was pared by 7 bases and J by 3 bases, with 10 bases between. The CDR3 spells CASMVSANQPQHF. DNA of the CDR3: TGTGCCAGCATGGTGTCGGCCAATCAGCCCCAGCATTTT.

V and J are TRBV5-6 and TRBJ2-2; 7 bases agree with TRBD1. The germline V gene encodes CDR1 SGHDT and CDR2 YYEEEE. This CDR3 spans 16 amino acids. Trimming cost V 4 bases and J 4 bases; bases outside gene matches: 10. In DNA form, the CDR3 reads TGTGCCAGCAGCCCATACAGGGGCCTCCTCACCGGGGAGCTGTTTTTT. Amino acids: CASSPYRGLLTGELFF.